The 17 T cell receptor beta chains below all came from one sample that was sequenced in a study of long-term antiretroviral therapy in people with HIV. The assay used was immunoSEQ (version v3.0), run at survey level. Clones were sequenced by immunoSEQ multiplex PCR, and TCRdb holds only the in-frame ones, with some missing. Among roughly 16,000 clones listed, roughly 95% were seen once. This specimen consisted of unsorted PBMCs, obtained around 10 years after starting antiretroviral therapy. The source of these receptors is a man aged 25-40 years with HIV.

The V gene is TRBV5-1, the J gene TRBJ2-2; the D is unclear. Trimming took off 7 bases at V and 4 bases at J, with 14 bases between the two ends. There are 14 residues in the CDR3. CDR1 and CDR2 from the germline V gene are SGHRS and YFSETQ. The CDR3 region has the DNA TGCGCCAGCTCTCTCGGCGGATCCACCGGGGAGCTGTTTTTT. This translates into CASSLGGSTGELFF. The full variable domain, completed using reference TRBV5-1 and TRBJ2-2, is KAGVTQTPRYLIKTRGQQVTLSCSPISGHRSVSWYQQTPGQGLQFLFEYFSETQRNKGNFPGRFSGRQFSNSRSEMNVSTLELGDSALYLCASSLGGSTGELFFGEGSRLTVL.

This clone was observed a single time. The rearrangement links TRBV7-2 to TRBJ2-3; D possibly matches TRBD1 or TRBD2 (5 bases each). The germline gives CDR1 SGHTA, CDR2 FQGNSA. V dropped 4 bases and J dropped 6 bases, with 20 bases sitting between them. The CDR3 covers 16 residues. CDR3 in amino acids: CASSSPRGFREDTQYF. In DNA form, the CDR3 reads TGTGCCAGCAGCTCACCGAGGGGTTTCCGCGAGGATACGCAGTATTTT. Complete variable domain (other parts from reference TRBV7-2 and TRBJ2-3): GAGVSQSPSNKVTEKGKDVELRCDPISGHTALYWYRQSLGQGLEFLIYFQGNSAPDKSGLPSDRFSAERTGGSVSTLTIQRTQQEDSAVYLCASSSPRGFREDTQYFGPGTRLTVL.

V usage is TRBV2 and J usage is TRBJ2-5; 7 positions agree with TRBD1. CDR1 and CDR2 (germline): SNHLY, FYNNEI. The CDR3 has 15 residues. Trimming removed 2 bases from V and 5 bases from J; junction bases left unmatched: 8. CDR3 region: CASSERGLGSETQYF. In DNA, the CDR3 is TGTGCCAGCAGTGAAAGGGGGCTGGGGAGTGAGACCCAGTACTTC.

The genes are TRBV28 and TRBJ1-1, with no clear D. There are 13 residues in the CDR3. Trimming took off 7 bases at V and 3 bases at J, with 12 bases between the two ends. Per germline, CDR1 MDHEN and CDR2 SYDVKM. This CDR3 reads CASTRREYTEAFF. Written as DNA, the CDR3 is TGTGCCAGCACCCGTCGGGAGTACACTGAAGCTTTCTTT.

This clone is a singleton in its sample. The chain is built from TRBV25-1 and TRBJ2-5; D possibly matches TRBD1 or TRBD2 (6 bases each). This CDR3 comprises 17 residues. CDR1 is MGHDK, CDR2 SYGVNS, per germline. Trimming removed 1 base from V and 4 bases from J, with 19 bases in between. The CDR3: CASSEFFQGGRGETQYF. CDR3 nucleotides: TGTGCCAGCAGTGAATTCTTCCAAGGGGGGCGCGGAGAGACCCAGTACTTC.

V is TRBV4-1 and J is TRBJ1-2, with 8 bases lining up with TRBD1. The V segment lost 1 base and the J segment 7 bases; nucleotides outside the gene matches: 5. The CDR3 runs 14 residues. Germline-derived CDR1 and CDR2 are MGHRA and YSYEKL. CDR3 protein: CASSQGTGTRGYTF. The CDR3 region has the DNA TGCGCCAGCAGCCAAGGGACAGGGACGCGTGGCTACACCTTC.

V is TRBV7-2 and J is TRBJ2-5; possible D gene TRBD1, 5 bases. Per the germline V gene, CDR1 is SGHTA and CDR2 is FQGNSA. The CDR3 is 16 residues long. Trimming shortened V by 3 bases and J by 0 bases, and 14 bases separated the two germline ends. Here the CDR3 DNA reads TGTGCCAGCAGCTTTTGGCCCAAGGGGTACCAAGAGACCCAGTACTTC. Translating it yields CASSFWPKGYQETQYF.

The rearrangement joins TRBV6-5 to TRBJ2-5; 7 bases line up with TRBD2. Per the germline V gene, CDR1 is MNHEY and CDR2 is SVGAGI. With 5 bases clipped from V and 4 bases from J, the junction kept 10 bases outside the gene matches. The length of the CDR3 is 15 residues. CDR3 sequence: CASSRSGLGGETQYF. The CDR3 bases are TGTGCCAGCAGTAGATCCGGACTAGGAGGAGAGACCCAGTACTTC.

The rearrangement joins TRBV28 to TRBJ2-1; 11 bases are shared with TRBD2. Losses at the gene ends were 4 bases for V and 6 bases for J; bases not matched to a gene: 5. The CDR3 spans 15 residues. The germline gives CDR1 MDHEN, CDR2 SYDVKM. The CDR3 bases are TGTGCCAGCAGTTCCCTAGCGGGGGGACCCAATGAGCAGTTCTTC. Translation gives CASSSLAGGPNEQFF.

The CDR3 spells CASSLPRTGALNTEAFF. The DNA for the CDR3 is TGTGCCAGCAGCTTACCTAGGACAGGGGCGCTGAACACTGAAGCTTTCTTT. This chain connects TRBV7-8 to TRBJ1-1, with TRBD1 identical over 9 bases. The V segment lost 2 bases and the J segment 0 bases; nucleotides outside the gene matches: 7. The CDR3 loop spans 17 amino acids. Looked up from germline, CDR1 is SGHVS and CDR2 is FQNEAQ. The entire variable domain, with the rest obtained from reference TRBV7-8 and TRBJ1-1, is as follows: GAGVSQSPRYKVAKRGQDVALRCDPISGHVSLFWYQQALGQGPEFLTYFQNEAQLDKSGLPSDRFFAERPEGSVSTLKIQRTQQEDSAVYLCASSLPRTGALNTEAFFGQGTRLTVV.

V and J are TRBV11-2 and TRBJ2-7, with D uncertain. V shed 5 bases and J shed 0 bases, with 8 bases lying between them. Germline CDR1 is SGHAT and CDR2 is FQNNGV. The CDR3 is made up of 13 amino acids. The CDR3 protein is CASSPFGSYEQYF. For the CDR3, the DNA is TGTGCCAGCAGCCCATTCGGCTCCTACGAGCAGTACTTC.

The chain combines TRBV2 with TRBJ1-4; 7 positions agree with TRBD1. This CDR3 spans 13 amino acids. CDR1 is SNHLY and CDR2 is FYNNEI in the germline V gene. V shed 8 bases and J 4 bases; nucleotides not matched to a gene: 4. The CDR3 protein is CASSGQYNEKLFF. CDR3 sequence (DNA): TGTGCCAGCTCGGGACAGTATAATGAAAAACTGTTTTTT.

This chain uses TRBV6-5 with TRBJ2-6; no definite D call. In germline, CDR1 is MNHEY, CDR2 SVGAGI. There are 13 residues in the CDR3. Trimming removed 0 bases at V and 6 bases at J, with 3 bases between. CDR3 DNA: TGTGCCAGCAGTTACTCGAAGGCCAACGTCCTGACTTTC. Translated, it gives CASSYSKANVLTF.

On this clone: One end of the junction varies from germline; a read error may be responsible. The J gene is TRBJ2-1, the V gene TRBV7-7; 9 nucleotides agree with TRBD1. The CDR3 sequence is 15 residues long. Per germline, CDR1 SSHAT and CDR2 FNYEAQ (reference sequence). CDR3 coding DNA: TGTGCTAGCAGCCCCGGGACAGGGCTATACAATGAGCAGTTCTTC. This encodes CASSPGTGLYNEQFF. The variable domain in full, with the rest retrieved from reference TRBV7-7 and TRBJ2-1, is GAGVSQSPRYKVTKRGQDVTLRCDPISSHATLYWYQQALGQGPEFLTYFNYEAQPDKSGLPSDRFSAERPEGSISTLTIQRTEQRDSAMYRCASSPGTGLYNEQFFGPGTRLTVL.

The chain has TRBV6-6 and TRBJ2-7; D gene unclear. The CDR3 totals 15 residues. Germline lookup yields CDR1 MNHNY and CDR2 SVGAGI (reference sequence). V lost 0 bases and J 4 bases, leaving 13 bases between the germline ends. The chain's CDR3 is CASSYSANDRYEQYV. CDR3 sequence (DNA): TGTGCCAGCAGTTACTCAGCAAATGATAGATACGAGCAGTACGTC.

This chain joins TRBV10-2 and TRBJ1-2; maybe TRBD1 (6 bases). Per the germline V gene, CDR1 is WSHSY and CDR2 is SAAADI. The CDR3 is 15 residues long. V lost 3 bases, J lost 2 bases, and 13 bases lay in between. The CDR3 nucleotides read TGCGCCAGCAGTGAACCAAGGGGGGGAAACTATGGCTACACCTTC. This encodes CASSEPRGGNYGYTF.

J is TRBJ1-2 and V is TRBV6-6; no definite D call. V lost 8 bases and J 8 bases, leaving 18 bases between the germline ends. Germline V gene lookup returns CDR1 MNHNY and CDR2 SVGAGI (reference sequence). The CDR3 extends over 13 amino acids. The CDR3 nucleotides read TGTGCCAGCCGACTCGAGGACGCTATGGGCTACACCTTC. As protein: CASRLEDAMGYTF.